The T cell receptor (beta chain) described here comes from a study of blood T cell repertoires in COVID-19 (TCRdb year 2020). Concerning the study at large: Samples from collaborators originated in the United States, Italy and Spain and spanned both the acute and convalescent phases of COVID-19. The repertoires were released in a freely available public database meant as a resource for research on the immune response to SARS-CoV-2. Samples were obtained from the ongoing ImmuneRACE study (first 160 participants) and from some 1,300 subjects provided by 6 global collaborators. The prospective study material was composed of cDNA or gDNA derived from T cells, B-cell-depleted T cells, or PBMCs. Where available, HLA class I and class II types were obtained from metadata supplied by the sample provider rather than from assay-based typing. Sample metadata almost always included a de-identified subject ID, COVID-19 status, age in years and sex. Subjects who had been exposed to COVID-19, were actively infected with it, or had recovered from it provided the deeply sampled blood TCRbeta repertoires that made up the dataset. Study-wide findings and limitations: The amount of clinical and demographic metadata varied by source and participant and was provided uncurated.

The immunoSEQ Assay, a bias-controlled multiplex PCR, was used to amplify TCRbeta CDR3 regions from genomic DNA. In the source study's methods: Within the assay, amplification of reference gene primers was used to estimate how many nucleated cells each sample contained. To quantify the absolute abundance of each unique TCRbeta CDR3 rearrangement, sequence reads were collapsed and filtered. For each sample, productive Simpson clonality was calculated as the square root of Simpson's diversity index across productive rearrangements. TCRdb took this table from immuneACCESS and kept in-frame rearrangements with V and J called. Such tables lack part of the clones; where checked against another copy, unresolved V genes explain under half of the gap, and the rest is unexplained. Clone size and the V and J calls come from that table; the DNA yielded D and trimming. Counted in this sample were more than 15,000 clones; under 90% of them appeared once. About 15% of the sample rests with the top ten.

Each collaborating institution followed its own protocols to collect whole blood in K2EDTA tubes. For TCRbeta analysis, collaborators shipped samples as frozen whole blood, isolated PBMCs, or DNA extracted from either of those sample types. As regards this clone: It has no known antigen specificity. There are no base qualities to consult, and no much larger clone falls within one base.

Ends trimmed: V by 5 bases, J by 0 bases; bases unmatched to a gene: 8. The CDR3 sequence holds 16 residues, the cysteine and phenylalanine included. Only the CDR3 DNA stays, 48 bases, in frame from base 1. As encoded in the germline V gene, CDR1 is SGHTS while CDR2 is YDEGEE. The receptor was isolated from a human donor with active COVID-19. The donor label of this sample is uncertain. Material for sequencing was peripheral blood. The rearrangement joined TRBV5-8 to TRBJ2-4; 7 bases in the junction line up with TRBD1. The DNA is as follows: TGTGCCAGCAGTGACGGGACAGAGATAGCCAAAAACATTCAGTACTTC. It translates as CASSDGTEIAKNIQYF.